A selection of T cell receptor beta chains follows, all from one sample in a study of blood T cells in healthy people across ages. TCRdb reanalysed the 5' RACE reads using MiXCR and keeps one entry per CDR3 protein. The profile covers hundreds of thousands of distinct CDR3 sequences, with 62% appearing a single time and around a quarter taken by the ten largest. Sequencing input: blood. These receptors came from a man aged 30 to 45 in good health. The CDR3 runs from the conserved cysteine through the conserved F or W. D genes are given only for firm matches. A row's size may be missing; if present it is once, few, many or a size class.

J,V,D,size,CDR3,DNA
TRBJ2-7,TRBV4-2,.,.,CASSQDSVGWNEQYF,TGTGCCAGCAGCCAAGATTCCGTTGGCTGGAACGAGCAGTACTTC
TRBJ2-3,TRBV7-3,TRBD1,.,CASRANQGADTQYF,TGTGCCAGCAGAGCAAACCAGGGGGCAGATACGCAGTATTTT
TRBJ1-1,TRBV7-9,TRBD1,few,CASSTWTGTTEAFF,TGTGCCAGCAGCACCTGGACAGGGACCACTGAAGCTTTCTTT
TRBJ1-6,TRBV7-3,.,.,CASSQGGTRNSPLHF,TGTGCCAGCAGCCAAGGGGGGACGAGAAATTCACCCCTCCACTTT
TRBJ1-6,TRBV10-3,.,.,CAISESGTLSSPLHF,TGTGCCATCAGTGAGTCAGGGACACTGAGTTCACCCCTCCACTTT
TRBJ2-1,TRBV6-5,TRBD2,.,CASSYSSRLAGGKGNEQFF,TGTGCCAGCAGTTACTCGAGTCGACTAGCGGGGGGCAAGGGGAATGAGCAGTTCTTC
TRBJ2-2,TRBV2,.,.,CASSEDRGPGELFF,TGTGCCAGCAGTGAAGATCGAGGGCCCGGGGAGCTGTTTTTT
TRBJ2-1,TRBV4-2,.,.,CASSQEDIGYNEQFF,TGTGCCAGCAGCCAAGAGGATATAGGCTACAATGAGCAGTTCTTC
TRBJ1-1,TRBV9,.,.,CASSPGAGWGTEAFF,TGTGCCAGCAGCCCGGGGGCAGGGTGGGGAACTGAAGCTTTCTTT
TRBJ2-1,TRBV6-1,.,.,CASMLGSRGSYEQFF,TGTGCCAGCATGCTAGGGAGCCGGGGTTCGTATGAGCAGTTCTTC
TRBJ1-5,TRBV12-3/TRBV12-4,.,.,CASSLGNSNRPQHF,TGTGCCAGCAGTTTAGGGAACAGCAATCGGCCCCAGCATTTT
TRBJ2-3,TRBV6-6,TRBD2,.,CASREGAGDSTDTQYF,TGTGCCAGCAGGGAAGGGGCGGGAGACAGCACAGATACGCAGTATTTT
TRBJ2-7,TRBV7-8,TRBD2,.,CASSSLAGAYEQYF,TGTGCCAGCAGCTCACTAGCGGGGGCCTACGAGCAGTACTTC
TRBJ2-7,TRBV7-2,.,.,CASSAPGTRGHEQYF,TGTGCCAGCAGCGCACCGGGTACCAGGGGCCACGAGCAGTACTTC
TRBJ2-3,TRBV30,.,.,CAWARDGRSTDTQYF,TGTGCCTGGGCCCGGGACGGGCGTAGCACAGATACGCAGTATTTT
TRBJ2-3,TRBV27,TRBD2,.,CASSLLAGVFTDTQYF,TGTGCCAGCAGTTTACTAGCGGGGGTTTTCACAGATACGCAGTATTTT
TRBJ2-7,TRBV7-9,.,.,CASSPRQGCYEQYF,TGTGCCAGCAGCCCCAGGCAGGGGTGCTACGAGCAGTACTTC
TRBJ2-5,TRBV7-2,.,.,CASSATYQETQYF,TGTGCCAGCAGCGCCACGTACCAAGAGACCCAGTACTTC
TRBJ2-3,TRBV7-3,.,.,CASSPPLAGPDTQYF,TGTGCCAGCAGCCCCCCCTTGGCGGGGCCAGATACGCAGTATTTT
TRBJ1-4,TRBV5-8,.,.,CASSLAVTTANEKLFF,TGTGCCAGCAGCTTGGCCGTTACGACAGCGAATGAAAAACTGTTTTTT
TRBJ2-7,TRBV6-6,.,.,CASSYWPDSYEQYF,TGTGCCAGCAGTTACTGGCCGGATTCCTACGAGCAGTACTTC
TRBJ2-1,TRBV29-1,.,few,CSVEIRVDNEQFF,TGCAGCGTTGAAATCAGGGTCGACAATGAGCAGTTCTTC
TRBJ1-1,TRBV21-1,.,.,CASSANGEGWDTEAFF,TGTGCCAGCAGCGCAAACGGGGAGGGTTGGGACACTGAAGCTTTCTTT
TRBJ1-1,TRBV12-3/TRBV12-4,TRBD1,.,CASSLETGREAFF,TGTGCCAGCAGCCTAGAGACAGGGCGTGAAGCTTTCTTT
TRBJ1-5,TRBV15,.,once,CATSREGSLRPQHF,TGTGCCACTAGCAGAGAAGGGTCCTTAAGGCCCCAGCATTTT
TRBJ2-1,TRBV5-6,.,.,CASSWSLGNEQFF,TGTGCCAGCAGCTGGAGCCTAGGGAATGAGCAGTTCTTC
TRBJ1-1,TRBV29-1,TRBD1,.,CSASSQGDTEAFF,TGCAGCGCCTCATCTCAGGGGGACACTGAAGCTTTCTTT
TRBJ2-7,TRBV7-9,TRBD2,.,CASRTSAGGYEQYF,TGTGCCAGCAGAACTAGCGCAGGAGGGTACGAGCAGTACTTC
TRBJ2-2,TRBV4-2,TRBD2,.,CASSQDGAGANTGELFF,TGTGCCAGCAGCCAAGATGGGGCGGGGGCGAACACCGGGGAGCTGTTTTTT